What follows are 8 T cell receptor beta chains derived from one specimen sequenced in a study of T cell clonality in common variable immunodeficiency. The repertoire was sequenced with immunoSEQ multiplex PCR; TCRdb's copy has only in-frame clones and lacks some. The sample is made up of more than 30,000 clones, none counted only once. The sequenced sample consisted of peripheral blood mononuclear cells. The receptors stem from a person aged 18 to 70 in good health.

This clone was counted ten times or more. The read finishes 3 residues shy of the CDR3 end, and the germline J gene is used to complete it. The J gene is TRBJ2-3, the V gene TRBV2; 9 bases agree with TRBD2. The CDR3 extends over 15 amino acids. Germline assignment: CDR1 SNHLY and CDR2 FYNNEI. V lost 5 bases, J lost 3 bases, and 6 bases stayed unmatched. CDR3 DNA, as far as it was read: TGTGCCAGCAGTCGCCCTAGCGGGAATACAGATACG. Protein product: CASSRPSGNTDT. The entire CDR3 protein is CASSRPSGNTDTQYF.

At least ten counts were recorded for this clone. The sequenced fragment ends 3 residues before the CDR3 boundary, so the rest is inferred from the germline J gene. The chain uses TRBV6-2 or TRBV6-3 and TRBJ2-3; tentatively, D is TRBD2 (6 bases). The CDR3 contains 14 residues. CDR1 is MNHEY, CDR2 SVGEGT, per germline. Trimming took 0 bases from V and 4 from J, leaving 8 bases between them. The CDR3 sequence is CASSYSASADTQYF. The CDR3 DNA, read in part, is TGTGCCAGCAGTTACTCGGCTAGCGCAGATACG.

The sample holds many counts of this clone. Incomplete CDR3 DNA: TGTGCCACTTCCTTGACAGGCCTTGAAGTGGAGACC. Residues: CATSLTGLEVET. The full-length CDR3 reads as CATSLTGLEVETQYF. This rearrangement joins TRBV19 to TRBJ2-5, with D perhaps matching TRBD1 (6 bases). Read data end 3 residues before the CDR3 end; the end is taken from the germline J gene. The V end was cut by 10 bases, the J end by 5 bases, with 23 bases between. The CDR3 consists of 15 residues. The V gene's germline CDR1 is LNHDA and CDR2 SQIVND (reference sequence).

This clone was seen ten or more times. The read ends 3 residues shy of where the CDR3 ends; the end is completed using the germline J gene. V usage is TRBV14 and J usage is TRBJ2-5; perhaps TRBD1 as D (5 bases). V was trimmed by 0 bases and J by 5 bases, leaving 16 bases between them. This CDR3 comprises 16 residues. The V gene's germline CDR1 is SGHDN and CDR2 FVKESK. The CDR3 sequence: CASSQDSGFPYETQYF. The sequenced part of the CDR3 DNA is TGTGCCAGCAGCCAAGATTCAGGGTTTCCATACGAGACC.

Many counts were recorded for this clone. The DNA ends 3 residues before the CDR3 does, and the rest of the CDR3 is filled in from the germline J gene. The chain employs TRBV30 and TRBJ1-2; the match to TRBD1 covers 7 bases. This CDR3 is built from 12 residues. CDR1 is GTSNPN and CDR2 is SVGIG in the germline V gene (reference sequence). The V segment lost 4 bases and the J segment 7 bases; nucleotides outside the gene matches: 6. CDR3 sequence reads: CAWTTGYRGYTF. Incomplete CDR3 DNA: TGTGCCTGGACGACAGGGTATCGTGGC. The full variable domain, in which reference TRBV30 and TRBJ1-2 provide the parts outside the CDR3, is SQTIHQWPATLVQPVGSPLSLECTVEGTSNPNLYWYRQAAGRGLQLLFYSVGIGQISSEVPQNLSASRPQDRQFILSSKKLLLSDSGFYLCAWTTGYRGYTFGSGTRLTVV.

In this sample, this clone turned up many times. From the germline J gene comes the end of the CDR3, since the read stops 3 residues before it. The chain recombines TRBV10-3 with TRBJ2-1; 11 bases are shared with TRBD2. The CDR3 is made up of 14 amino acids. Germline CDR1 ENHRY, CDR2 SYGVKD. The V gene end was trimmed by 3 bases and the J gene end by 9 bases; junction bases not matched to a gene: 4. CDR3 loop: CAISDLGLAGEQFF. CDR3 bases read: TGTGCCATCAGTGATCTTGGACTAGCGGGTGAG.

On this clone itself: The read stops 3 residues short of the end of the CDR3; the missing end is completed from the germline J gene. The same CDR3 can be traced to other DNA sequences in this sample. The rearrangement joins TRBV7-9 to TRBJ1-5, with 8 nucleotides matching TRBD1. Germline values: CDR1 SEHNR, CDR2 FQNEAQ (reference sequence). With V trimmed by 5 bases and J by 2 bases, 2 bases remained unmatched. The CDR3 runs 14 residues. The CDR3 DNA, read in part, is TGTGCCAGCAGCCCGGGACAGGGCAATCAGCCC. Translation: CASSPGQGNQP. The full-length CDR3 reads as CASSPGQGNQPQHF.

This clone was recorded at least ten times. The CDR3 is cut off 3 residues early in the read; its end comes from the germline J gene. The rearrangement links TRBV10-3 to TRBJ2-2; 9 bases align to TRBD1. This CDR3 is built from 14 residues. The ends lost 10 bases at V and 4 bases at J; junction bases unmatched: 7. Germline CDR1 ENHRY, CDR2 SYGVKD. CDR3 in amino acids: CATRGQGGTGELFF. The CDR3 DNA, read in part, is TGTGCCACCCGGGGACAGGGCGGCACCGGGGAG.